Listed below are T cell receptor beta chains from one sample, sequenced in a study of blood T cell repertoires in COVID-19. The method was immunoSEQ multiplex PCR; TCRdb's version includes in-frame clones alone and lacks a portion of them. The sample has about 260,000 clones, around 84% seen once. Sequencing was carried out using peripheral blood. All receptors derive from a middle-aged woman who had recovered from COVID-19. CDR3s include the opening cysteine and the closing phenylalanine or tryptophan. The D gene is left open where the match is weak. A row's size may be missing; if present it is once, few, many or a size class.

d_call	clone_size	v_call	j_call	cdr3_nt	cdr3_aa
.	once	TRBV15	TRBJ2-5	TGTGCCACCAGCAGAGGAACCCAGGGGAGTATAGGGACCCAGTACTTC	CATSRGTQGSIGTQYF
.	.	TRBV7-9	TRBJ1-1	TGTGCCAGCAGCTCGACAGAAAATTATTACACTGAAGCTTTCTTT	CASSSTENYYTEAFF
.	once	TRBV4-1	TRBJ2-6	TGCGCCAGCAGGGGCCATCTTAACTCTGGGGCCAACGTCCTGACTTTC	CASRGHLNSGANVLTF
.	.	TRBV20-1	TRBJ2-1	TGCAGTGCCCCCGGGACTTCTGAGCAGTTCTTC	CSAPGTSEQFF
TRBD2	.	TRBV13	TRBJ2-3	TGTGCCAGCAGCCCAATGGGACTAGCGGGGACTCGGGGGACAGATACGCAGTATTTT	CASSPMGLAGTRGTDTQYF
.	.	TRBV2	TRBJ1-5	TGTGCCAGCAGATCGGAGGCGGGAGCGGATCAGCCCCAGCATTTT	CASRSEAGADQPQHF
.	.	TRBV3-1/TRBV3-2	TRBJ2-6	TGTGCCAGCAGCTCTTCGTCTGGGGCCAACGTCCTGACTTTC	CASSSSSGANVLTF
.	.	TRBV29-1	TRBJ1-5	TGCAGCGTTTTGCCAGCGGATAGCAATCAGCCCCAGCATTTT	CSVLPADSNQPQHF
.	.	TRBV18	TRBJ2-5	TGTGCCAGCTCACCGGACTCCCGGGGTGGGACCCAGTACTTC	CASSPDSRGGTQYF
.	.	TRBV4-2	TRBJ2-1	TGTGCCAGCAGCCAAGCGAATGAGCAGTTCTTC	CASSQANEQFF
TRBD1	.	TRBV10-3	TRBJ1-2	TGTGCCATCAGTAAAGACAGGGCAACTTATGGCTACACCTTC	CAISKDRATYGYTF
TRBD1	.	TRBV11-3	TRBJ1-6	TGTGCCAGCAGCCCCGCGGGACAGGGGGCGAAACCCCTCCACTTT	CASSPAGQGAKPLHF
.	.	TRBV27	TRBJ2-1	TGTGCCAGTCGCGCTATCAATGAGCAGTTCTTC	CASRAINEQFF
.	.	TRBV5-1	TRBJ2-5	TGCGCCAGCAGCTTGGGGACTCCGAATGTGGGGGAGACCCAGTACTTC	CASSLGTPNVGETQYF
.	.	TRBV2	TRBJ1-2	TGTGCCAGCAGTGATCAGGACAGATTCTATGGCTACACCTTC	CASSDQDRFYGYTF
.	.	TRBV29-1	TRBJ2-3	TGCAGCGTTGTCGGGACAACAAAAGGCACAGATACGCAGTATTTT	CSVVGTTKGTDTQYF
TRBD1	.	TRBV6-5	TRBJ2-2	TGTGCCACCCAACCGGGACAGGGGTCCACCGGGGAGCTGTTTTTT	CATQPGQGSTGELFF
.	.	TRBV7-3	TRBJ2-3	TGTGCCAGCAGCTTAAGGGGATCAAGGGGAGATACGCAGTATTTT	CASSLRGSRGDTQYF
.	.	TRBV9	TRBJ2-1	TGTGCCAGCAGCGGTGAGGTTGTGAGGCAGTTCTTC	CASSGEVVRQFF
TRBD1	once	TRBV19	TRBJ1-4	TGTGCCAGCACGGGACAGTTTAATGAAAAACTGTTTTTT	CASTGQFNEKLFF
.	.	TRBV11-3	TRBJ2-1	TGTGCCAGCAGCTTAGCCTTTCGGGCGGGGAGAGAGCAGTTCTTC	CASSLAFRAGREQFF
.	.	TRBV3-1/TRBV3-2	TRBJ2-7	TGTGCCAGCAGCCAGGTGACAGTATCCTACGAGCAGTACTTC	CASSQVTVSYEQYF
.	.	TRBV10-3	TRBJ1-5	TGTGCCATCAGCGACATGAATCAGCCCCAGCATTTT	CAISDMNQPQHF
.	.	TRBV18	TRBJ2-7	TGTGCCAGCTCACCACGGGCAGGAGGTGACTACGAGCAGTACTTC	CASSPRAGGDYEQYF
.	.	TRBV5-1	TRBJ2-3	TGCGCCAGCAGCTTCAGACAGGCAGATACGCAGTATTTT	CASSFRQADTQYF
.	few	TRBV11-3	TRBJ2-1	TGTGCCAGCAGCTTAGATCAGTACAATGAGCAGTTCTTC	CASSLDQYNEQFF
.	.	TRBV7-9	TRBJ1-5	TGTGCCAGCAGCTTAAACGGAGTGAATCAGCCCCAGCATTTT	CASSLNGVNQPQHF
.	.	TRBV6-5	TRBJ2-2	TGTGCCAGCAGGGGGCCCTACACCGGGGAGCTGTTTTTT	CASRGPYTGELFF
.	.	TRBV20-1	TRBJ1-5	TGCAGTGCTAGTCGGGGGGGGCCATGGGGCAATCAGCCCCAGCATTTT	CSASRGGPWGNQPQHF
.	few	TRBV5-1	TRBJ2-1	TGCGCCAGCAGCTTTGGGGGGTCCTACAATGAGCAGTTCTTC	CASSFGGSYNEQFF
.	.	TRBV12-3/TRBV12-4	TRBJ1-5	TGTGCCAGCAGGGACAGTTCAAATCAGCCCCAGCATTTT	CASRDSSNQPQHF
.	.	TRBV5-4	TRBJ2-7	TGTGCCAGCAGCTCCCTACTGGGGGGGGCAACCTACGAGCAGTACTTC	CASSSLLGGATYEQYF
TRBD2	once	TRBV4-1	TRBJ2-3	TGCGCCAGCAGCACCTTCGGGGGGGGTCGAGATACGCAGTATTTT	CASSTFGGGRDTQYF
TRBD1	.	TRBV5-1	TRBJ2-5	TGCGCCAGCAGCTTCGGACAGGGGGCCTTCCAAGAGACCCAGTACTTC	CASSFGQGAFQETQYF
.	.	TRBV5-1	TRBJ1-4	TGCGCCAGCAGCTTGGCAGCGAATGAAAAACTGTTTTTT	CASSLAANEKLFF
.	.	TRBV2	TRBJ1-5	TGTGCCAGCAGTGAGGCCAGGGCCGGCCAGCCCCAGCATTTT	CASSEARAGQPQHF
.	.	TRBV2	TRBJ1-5	TGTGCCAGCTCGCGGCACAATCAGCCCCAGCATTTT	CASSRHNQPQHF
.	.	TRBV11-2	TRBJ2-1	TGTGCCAGCAGCCGACTCTCGGGGGTCGAAGAGCAGTTCTTC	CASSRLSGVEEQFF
.	.	TRBV6-5	TRBJ2-7	TGTGCCAGCAGTCGAGCCGGGACGGGACACTACGAGCAGTACTTC	CASSRAGTGHYEQYF
TRBD1	.	TRBV7-9	TRBJ1-2	TGTGCCAGCAGCTTAGTACAGGGGCAGGACTATGGCTACACCTTC	CASSLVQGQDYGYTF
.	.	TRBV9	TRBJ1-2	TGTGCCAGCAGCGTAGAGGTCCACGGGGGCTACACCTTC	CASSVEVHGGYTF
.	many	TRBV5-1	TRBJ2-7	TGCGCCAGCAGCAAGAACCGGGACTCCAATCACTACGAGCAGTACTTC	CASSKNRDSNHYEQYF
TRBD1	once	TRBV28	TRBJ1-4	TGTGCCAGCCTTACGCGGGACAGGCCTCTGAAACTGTTTTTT	CASLTRDRPLKLFF
TRBD1	.	TRBV5-1	TRBJ1-1	TGCGCCAGCAGCTTGGGGACAGGGTTCACTGAAGCTTTCTTT	CASSLGTGFTEAFF
.	.	TRBV4-1	TRBJ2-2	TGCGCCAGCAGCCAAGACGGCGGGGAGCTGTTTTTT	CASSQDGGELFF